This TCR beta chain emerged from a study of cytomegalovirus exposure and HLA in healthy donors. Study details: An earlier analysis identified fewer than 130 million unique TCR beta sequences in some 170 million T cells.

Study-level points and caveats: Some TCR beta chains (164 of them) were listed as cytomegalovirus-associated. Using the classifier, cytomegalovirus status was reportedly diagnosed with high specificity and sensitivity.

The CDR3 covers 15 residues. J was trimmed by 2 bases and V by 6 bases; bases with no gene match: 6. CDR1 and CDR2 from the germline V gene are SGHAT and FQNNGV. Remarks on this clone: Its antigen is unknown.

Primers for the PCR totalled 60 Vbeta and 13 Jbeta. Profiling relied on immunoSEQ multiplex PCR, and the TCRdb table lists in-frame clones only, not all of them. The repertoire holds roughly 90,000 clones, with over 65% as singletons. This chain connects TRBV11-2 to TRBJ1-1; 10 nucleotides match TRBD1. This receptor was obtained from a woman aged 40 to 50 in good health and CMV-seropositive. What was sequenced was PBMCs. CDR3 loop: CASRLTGGGNTEAFF. The CDR3 bases are TGTGCCAGCAGACTGACAGGGGGCGGTAACACTGAAGCTTTCTTT.